This T cell receptor (beta chain) was profiled in a study of cytomegalovirus exposure and HLA in healthy donors. The PCR was carried out with 60 Vbeta primers and 13 Jbeta primers. Assay used: immunoSEQ multiplex PCR; TCRdb lists only in-frame clones, some missing. This table holds 130,000 to 150,000 clones. Findings of the study overall: It was reported that TCR beta sequences correctly inferred the HLA-A and HLA-B alleles for most subjects.

Details on this clone: What it binds is unknown.

The source material was PBMCs. The receptor comes from a male donor in good health and CMV-seronegative.

CDR3 bases: TGTGCCAGCAGTTACTCGGCGGGAGGCACCTACGAGCAGTACTTC. Translating gives CASSYSAGGTYEQYF. The chain carries TRBV6-6 and TRBJ2-7; 8 bases match TRBD2. CDR1 is MNHNY and CDR2 is SVGAGI in the germline V gene (reference sequence). This CDR3 region has 15 residues. V shed 0 bases, J shed 2 bases, and the junction held 3 bases outside the gene matches.